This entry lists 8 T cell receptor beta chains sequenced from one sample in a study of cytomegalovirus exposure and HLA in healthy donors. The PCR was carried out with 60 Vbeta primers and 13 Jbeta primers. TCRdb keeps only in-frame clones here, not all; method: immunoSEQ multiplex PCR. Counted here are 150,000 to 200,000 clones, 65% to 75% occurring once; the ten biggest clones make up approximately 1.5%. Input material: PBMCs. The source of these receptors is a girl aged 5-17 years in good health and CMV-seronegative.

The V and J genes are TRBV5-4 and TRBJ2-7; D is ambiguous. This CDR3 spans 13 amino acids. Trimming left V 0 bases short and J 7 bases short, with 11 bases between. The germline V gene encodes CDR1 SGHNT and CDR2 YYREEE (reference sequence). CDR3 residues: CASSLEAPGEQYF. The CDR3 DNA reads TGTGCCAGCAGCTTGGAGGCCCCCGGGGAGCAGTACTTC.

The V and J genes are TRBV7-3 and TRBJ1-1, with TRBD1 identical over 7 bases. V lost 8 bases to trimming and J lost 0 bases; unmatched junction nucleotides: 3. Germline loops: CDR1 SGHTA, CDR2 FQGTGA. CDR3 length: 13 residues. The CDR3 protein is CASADRVNTEAFF. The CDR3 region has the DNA TGTGCCAGCGCTGACAGGGTGAACACTGAAGCTTTCTTT.

CDR3: CASSFSTANSPLHF. CDR3 in DNA: TGTGCCAGCAGCTTCTCGACAGCCAATTCACCCCTCCACTTT. The chain has TRBV27 and TRBJ1-6, with a weak D call TRBD1 (5 bases). Trimming shortened V by 6 bases and J by 7 bases, and 13 bases separated the two germline ends. Germline loops: CDR1 MNHEY, CDR2 SMNVEV (reference sequence). The CDR3 totals 14 residues.

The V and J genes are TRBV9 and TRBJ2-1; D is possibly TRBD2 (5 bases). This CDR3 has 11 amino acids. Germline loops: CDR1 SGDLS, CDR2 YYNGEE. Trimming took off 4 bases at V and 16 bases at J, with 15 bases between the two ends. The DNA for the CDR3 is TGTGCCAGCAGCCCGGGAAAGGCGGTTTTCTTC. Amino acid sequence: CASSPGKAVFF.

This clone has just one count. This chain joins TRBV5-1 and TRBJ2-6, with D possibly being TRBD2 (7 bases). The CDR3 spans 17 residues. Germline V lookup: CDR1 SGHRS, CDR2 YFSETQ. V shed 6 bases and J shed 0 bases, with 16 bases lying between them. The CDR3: CASIAGRGASGANVLTF. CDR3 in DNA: TGCGCCAGCATAGCCGGCCGGGGGGCCTCTGGGGCCAACGTCCTGACTTTC.

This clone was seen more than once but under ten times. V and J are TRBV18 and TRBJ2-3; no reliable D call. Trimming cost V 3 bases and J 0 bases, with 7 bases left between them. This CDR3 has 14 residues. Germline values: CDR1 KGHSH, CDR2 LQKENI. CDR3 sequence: CASSPISSTDTQYF. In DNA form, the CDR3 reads TGTGCCAGCTCACCTATAAGCAGCACAGATACGCAGTATTTT.

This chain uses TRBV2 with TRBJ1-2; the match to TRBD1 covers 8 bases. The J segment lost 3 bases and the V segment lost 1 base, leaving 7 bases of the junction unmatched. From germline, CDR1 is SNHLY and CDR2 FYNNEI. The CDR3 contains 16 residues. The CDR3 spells CASSEDPGQAYYGYTF. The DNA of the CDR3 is TGTGCCAGCAGTGAAGATCCGGGACAGGCCTACTATGGCTACACCTTC.

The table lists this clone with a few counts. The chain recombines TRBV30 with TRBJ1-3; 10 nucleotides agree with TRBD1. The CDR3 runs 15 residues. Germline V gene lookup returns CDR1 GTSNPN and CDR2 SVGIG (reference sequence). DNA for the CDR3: TGTGGGAGGGACAGGGGAATCGGGTCGGAGAACACCATATATTTT. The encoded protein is CGRDRGIGSENTIYF.